This T cell receptor (beta chain) was sequenced in a study of response to subunit inactivated influenza vaccine. Study conclusions and caveats: Only a handful of new T cells, the authors suggested, are recruited with each seasonal influenza vaccination.

Deletions cut 4 bases from V and 3 bases from J, with 12 bases between. The CDR3 runs 14 residues. In germline, CDR1 is LGHNA, CDR2 YNFKEQ. TCRdb fed the RT-PCR reads into MiXCR, producing one record per CDR3 protein. The repertoire has 750,000 to 850,000 distinct CDR3 sequences, about 18% of them found once; the top ten carry approximately 10%. This clonotype was seen more than once but under ten times. Its antigen is not known. The source material was PBMCs from blood, sampled around 5 days after vaccination. The TCR sequence derives from a man aged 50 or older who received an inactivated influenza vaccine. The rearrangement joins TRBV4-2 to TRBJ2-5; unclear D gene. The CDR3 nucleotides read TGTGCCAGCAGCCGCAAGCTCTACGAAGAGACCCAGTACTTC. Encoded protein: CASSRKLYEETQYF.